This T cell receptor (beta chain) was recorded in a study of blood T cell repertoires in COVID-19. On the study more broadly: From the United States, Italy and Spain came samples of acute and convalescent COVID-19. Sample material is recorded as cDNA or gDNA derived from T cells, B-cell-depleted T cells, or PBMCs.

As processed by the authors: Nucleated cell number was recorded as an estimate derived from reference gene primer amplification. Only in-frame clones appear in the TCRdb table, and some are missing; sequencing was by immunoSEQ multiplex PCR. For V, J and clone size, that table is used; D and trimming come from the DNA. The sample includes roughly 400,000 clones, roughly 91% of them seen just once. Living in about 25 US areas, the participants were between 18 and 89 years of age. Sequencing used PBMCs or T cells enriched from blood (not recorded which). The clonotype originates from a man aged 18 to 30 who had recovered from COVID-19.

Here the CDR3 DNA reads TGTGCCAGCAGTGATGAAAGGGGAGGGTGGCAGCCCCAGCATTTT. It codes for CASSDERGGWQPQHF. J is TRBJ1-5 and V is TRBV2, with TRBD1 as a possible D gene (5 bases). The CDR3 runs 15 residues. Germline assignment: CDR1 SNHLY and CDR2 FYNNEI. Trimming removed 3 bases at V and 7 bases at J, with 16 bases between. Full variable domain (remainder filled in from reference TRBV2 and TRBJ1-5): EPEVTQTPSHQVTQMGQEVILRCVPISNHLYFYWYRQILGQKVEFLVSFYNNEISEKSEIFDDQFSVERPDGSNFTLKIRSTKLEDSAMYFCASSDERGGWQPQHFGDGTRLSIL.